Shown below are 20 T cell receptor beta chains from a single sample sequenced in a study of a mutant IDH1 vaccine in newly diagnosed glioma. Profiled with immunoSEQ multiplex PCR; TCRdb holds only in-frame clones, not every one. Of about 29,000 clones in the sample, around 90% are singletons; the top ten hold around 3%. These receptors have no identified antigens. Documented time point: week 5, during vaccination. Each dose delivered 300 ug of mutant IDH1 20-mer peptide subcutaneously with imiquimod. The sequencing here drew on peripheral blood mononuclear cells (PBMCs), taken from a glioma patient whose treatment included an IDH1 peptide vaccine. The source is a woman between 35 and 50 years old with glioma. Some clones in this sample may be carry-over from other donors' samples.

The chain carries TRBV27 and TRBJ2-2, with D possibly TRBD1 on 6 matching bases. V dropped 7 bases and J dropped 4 bases, with 22 bases sitting between them. There are 17 residues in the CDR3. Germline lookup yields CDR1 MNHEY and CDR2 SMNVEV (reference sequence). The CDR3 DNA reads as TGTGCCAGCAACTCCCCATTTAGAGGGGGAAGCACCGGGGAGCTGTTTTTT. Its protein product is CASNSPFRGGSTGELFF.

This chain connects TRBV6-5 to TRBJ2-1, with D perhaps TRBD2 (5 bases). Germline V gene sequence: CDR1 MNHEY, CDR2 SVGAGI. There are 15 residues in the CDR3. Trimming took 6 bases from V and 0 from J, leaving 12 bases between them. CDR3 nucleotide sequence: TGTGCCAGCAGCCCGAGCGGCAGCTCCTACAATGAGCAGTTCTTC. Translated: CASSPSGSSYNEQFF.

The chain links TRBV6-1 to TRBJ2-3, with D tentatively TRBD2 (6 bases). CDR3 size: 11 residues. Germline CDR1 reads MNHNS; CDR2 reads SASEGT. V lost 10 bases, J lost 6 bases, and 11 bases lay in between. This chain's CDR3 is CAMRLGDTQYF. CDR3 nucleotide sequence: TGTGCCATGAGACTAGGGGATACGCAGTATTTT.

The rearrangement uses TRBV6-1 and TRBJ2-3; TRBD2 matches 8 bases. This CDR3 has 15 amino acids. Germline trimming cut 10 bases from V and 2 bases from J; bases unmatched to any gene: 11. Germline lookup yields CDR1 MNHNS and CDR2 SASEGT. Here the CDR3 DNA reads TGTGCCACACGGCAGACTAGCGCCCTCACAGATACGCAGTATTTT. It encodes CATRQTSALTDTQYF.

This sequence joins TRBV4-3 and TRBJ1-2; 8 bases match TRBD1. Germline CDR1 reads LGHNA; CDR2 reads YSLEER. This CDR3 is 15 amino acids long. Germline trimming cut 0 bases from V and 4 bases from J; bases unmatched to any gene: 4. CDR3 in amino acids: CASSQDLGQGYGYTF. The CDR3 coding sequence is TGCGCCAGCAGCCAAGATCTAGGACAGGGCTATGGCTACACCTTC.

The gene calls are TRBV10-3 and TRBJ2-5, with 8 bases fitting TRBD2. The CDR3 contains 15 residues. J was trimmed by 1 base and V by 4 bases; bases with no gene match: 5. CDR1 is ENHRY and CDR2 is SYGVKD in the germline V gene. CDR3 coding DNA: TGTGCCATCAGTGCCGAGAGCGGGGGCCAAGAGACCCAGTACTTC. Residues: CAISAESGGQETQYF.

The rearrangement uses TRBV7-2 and TRBJ1-6; no clear D gene. Trimming cost V 1 base and J 7 bases, with 5 bases left between them. CDR1 is SGHTA, CDR2 FQGNSA, per germline. This CDR3 is 13 amino acids long. Here the CDR3 DNA reads TGTGCCAGCAGCTTAGGGGGAAATTCACCCCTCCACTTT. Protein: CASSLGGNSPLHF.

The V gene is TRBV4-2, the J gene TRBJ1-5; possible D gene TRBD1, 6 bases. Germline CDR1 LGHNA, CDR2 YNFKEQ. The CDR3 sequence is 17 residues long. V lost 3 bases and J lost 2, with 17 bases in between. CDR3 sequence reads: CASSQAQGRLGNQPQHF. CDR3 DNA sequence: TGTGCCAGCAGCCAGGCACAGGGTAGGCTAGGCAATCAGCCCCAGCATTTT.

The V and J genes are TRBV25-1 and TRBJ1-2, with 9 nucleotides matching TRBD1. The CDR3 is 15 amino acids. Germline V gene sequence: CDR1 MGHDK, CDR2 SYGVNS. V lost 10 bases and J lost 4; bases outside the gene matches: 13. This chain's CDR3 is CANFLRTGVSYGYTF. The CDR3 DNA is TGTGCCAACTTCCTCCGGACAGGGGTTAGCTATGGCTACACCTTC.

This clone appeared once. The rearrangement links TRBV29-1 to TRBJ2-1, with 8 bases aligning to TRBD1. CDR3 length equals 16 residues. Germline loops: CDR1 SQVTM, CDR2 ANQGSEA. With 7 bases clipped from V and 9 bases from J, the junction kept 20 bases outside the gene matches. CDR3 sequence reads: CSAGQGTGLYRGEQFF. The CDR3 DNA reads as TGCAGCGCCGGACAGGGAACCGGCCTCTACAGGGGTGAGCAGTTCTTC.

The J gene is TRBJ2-7, the V gene TRBV7-3; D possibly uses TRBD1 or TRBD2 (7 bases each). CDR1 and CDR2 from the germline V gene are SGHTA and FQGTGA. This CDR3 spans 16 amino acids. Deletions cut 4 bases from V and 0 bases from J, with 16 bases between. CDR3 residues: CASSSTDRDYSYEQYF. The CDR3 coding sequence is TGTGCCAGCAGCTCAACCGACAGGGACTACTCCTACGAGCAGTACTTC.

The gene calls are TRBV6-5 and TRBJ2-2; D remains ambiguous. Germline V gene lookup returns CDR1 MNHEY and CDR2 SVGAGI. V was shortened by 10 bases and J by 4 bases, with 13 bases between the two germline ends. The CDR3 length is 13 residues. The CDR3 region is CATTRTGTGELFF. For the CDR3, the DNA is TGTGCCACAACCCGTACGGGCACCGGGGAGCTGTTTTTT.

This chain joins TRBV6-5 and TRBJ2-6; D gene uncertain. This CDR3 is built from 15 residues. Germline V gene lookup returns CDR1 MNHEY and CDR2 SVGAGI. With 6 bases removed from V and 3 bases from J, the gap between germline ends came to 12 bases. This chain's CDR3 is CASSRRPVGANVLTF. The CDR3 DNA reads TGTGCCAGCAGCCGACGCCCGGTTGGGGCCAACGTCCTGACTTTC.

This chain joins TRBV27 and TRBJ1-1, with a tentative D call TRBD1 (5 bases). Germline-derived CDR1 and CDR2 are MNHEY and SMNVEV (reference sequence). V was cut by 4 bases and J by 1 base, with 13 bases left in between. CDR3 length: 15 amino acids. The CDR3 reads CASSWDGGENTEAFF. Here the CDR3 DNA reads TGTGCCAGCAGTTGGGACGGCGGGGAGAACACTGAAGCTTTCTTT.

The chain carries TRBV18 and TRBJ2-3; D may correspond to TRBD1 or TRBD2 (5 bases each). CDR1 KGHSH and CDR2 LQKENI come from the germline V gene. Trimming left V 6 bases short and J 5 bases short, with 18 bases between. The CDR3 length is 15 residues. The CDR3 DNA follows: TGTGCCAGCTCTCCCGAGGGGTCTCGAGGAGATACGCAGTATTTT. Translated, it gives CASSPEGSRGDTQYF.

Comment on this clone: Mismatch with germline at one junction end may stem from a read error. The rearrangement joins TRBV28 to TRBJ1-2; D is undetermined. Germline V gene lookup returns CDR1 MDHEN and CDR2 SYDVKM. The CDR3 has 11 amino acids. CDR3 in DNA: TGTGCCAGCAGCGCCTTATTGGACGGGGTCTTC. This sequence encodes CASSALLDGVF.

This clone was picked up a small number of times. The chain employs TRBV12-5 and TRBJ1-2; no clear D. CDR1 LGHNT and CDR2 FRNRAP come from the germline V gene. The ends were cut back, 6 bases at V and 5 bases at J, with 16 bases in the middle. The length of the CDR3 is 14 residues. The CDR3 bases are TGTGCTAGTGGGGACGGAACCTCCCCTTATGGCTACACCTTC. Translated, it gives CASGDGTSPYGYTF.

The J gene is TRBJ1-2, the V gene TRBV29-1; maybe TRBD1 (5 bases). CDR1 is SQVTM and CDR2 is ANQGSEA in the germline V gene. V lost 7 bases and J lost 7, with 16 bases in between. The CDR3 is made up of 12 amino acids. This CDR3 is CSARGQGGGYTF. The DNA of the CDR3 is TGCAGCGCAAGAGGGCAGGGCGGTGGCTACACCTTC.

The chain employs TRBV5-5 and TRBJ2-7; TRBD1 or TRBD2 may be the D gene (5 bases each). Germline V gene lookup returns CDR1 SGHKS and CDR2 YYEKEE (reference sequence). Trimming took off 1 base at V and 4 bases at J, with 9 bases between the two ends. The CDR3 runs to 13 residues. The CDR3 DNA follows: TGTGCCAGCAGCTTGCATGGGGGTTACGAGCAGTACTTC. Translated, it gives CASSLHGGYEQYF. Supplemented by reference TRBV5-5 and TRBJ2-7, the full variable domain reads DAGVTQSPTHLIKTRGQQVTLRCSPISGHKSVSWYQQVLGQGPQFIFQYYEKEERGRGNFPDRFSARQFPNYSSELNVNALLLGDSALYLCASSLHGGYEQYFGPGTRLTVT.

Concerning this clone itself: At the DNA level, this CDR3 is encoded by other sequences in the same sample as well. The rearrangement joins TRBV28 to TRBJ2-1; possible D gene TRBD2, 5 bases. The CDR3 is made up of 14 amino acids. V lost 2 bases and J lost 6, with 11 bases in between. The germline V gene encodes CDR1 MDHEN and CDR2 SYDVKM. CDR3 loop: CASSLNWGANEQFF. The CDR3, as DNA: TGTGCCAGCAGTTTAAACTGGGGAGCCAATGAGCAGTTCTTC.